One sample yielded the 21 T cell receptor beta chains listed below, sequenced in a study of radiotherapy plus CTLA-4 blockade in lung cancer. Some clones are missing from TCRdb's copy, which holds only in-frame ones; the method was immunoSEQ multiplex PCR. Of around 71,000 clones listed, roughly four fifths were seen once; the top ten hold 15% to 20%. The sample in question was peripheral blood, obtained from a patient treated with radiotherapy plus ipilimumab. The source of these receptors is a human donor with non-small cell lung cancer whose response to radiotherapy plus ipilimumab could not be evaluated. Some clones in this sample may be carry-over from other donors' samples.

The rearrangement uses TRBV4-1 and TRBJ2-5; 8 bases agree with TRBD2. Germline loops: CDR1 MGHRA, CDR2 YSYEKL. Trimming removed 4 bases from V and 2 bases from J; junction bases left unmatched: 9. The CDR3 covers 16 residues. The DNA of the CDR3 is TGCGCCAGCAGCCTGGGCGCCGGGGGGGCGCAAGAGACCCAGTACTTC. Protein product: CASSLGAGGAQETQYF.

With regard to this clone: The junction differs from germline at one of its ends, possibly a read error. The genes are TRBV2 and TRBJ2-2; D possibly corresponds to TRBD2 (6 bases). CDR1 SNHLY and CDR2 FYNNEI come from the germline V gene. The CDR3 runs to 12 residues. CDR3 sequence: CASSVDTGGLFF. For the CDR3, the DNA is TGTGCCAGCAGTGTGGACACCGGGGGGCTGTTTTTT.

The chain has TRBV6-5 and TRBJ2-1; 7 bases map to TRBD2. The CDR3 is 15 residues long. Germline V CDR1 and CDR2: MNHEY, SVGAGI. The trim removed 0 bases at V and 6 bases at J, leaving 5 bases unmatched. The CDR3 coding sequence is TGTGCCAGCAGTTACTCGACGACTAGCACCAATGAGCAGTTCTTC. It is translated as CASSYSTTSTNEQFF.

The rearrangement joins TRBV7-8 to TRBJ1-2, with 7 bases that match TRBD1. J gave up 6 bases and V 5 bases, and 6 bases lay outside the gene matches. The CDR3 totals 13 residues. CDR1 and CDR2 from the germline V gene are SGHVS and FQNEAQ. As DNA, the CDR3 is TGTGCCAGCAGCCCAAACAGGGGACATGGCTACACCTTC. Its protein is CASSPNRGHGYTF.

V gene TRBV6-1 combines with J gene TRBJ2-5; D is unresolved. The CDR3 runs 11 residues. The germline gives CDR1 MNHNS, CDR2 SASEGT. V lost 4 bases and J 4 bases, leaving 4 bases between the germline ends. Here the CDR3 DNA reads TGTGCCAGCAGTGGAGGAGAGACCCAGTACTTC. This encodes CASSGGETQYF.

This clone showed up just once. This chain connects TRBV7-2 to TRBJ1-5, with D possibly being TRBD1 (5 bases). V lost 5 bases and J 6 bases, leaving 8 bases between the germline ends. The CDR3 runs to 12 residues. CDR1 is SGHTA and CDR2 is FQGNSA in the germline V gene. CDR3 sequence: CASSGGGQPQHF. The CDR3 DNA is TGTGCCAGCAGCGGGGGGGGTCAGCCCCAGCATTTT.

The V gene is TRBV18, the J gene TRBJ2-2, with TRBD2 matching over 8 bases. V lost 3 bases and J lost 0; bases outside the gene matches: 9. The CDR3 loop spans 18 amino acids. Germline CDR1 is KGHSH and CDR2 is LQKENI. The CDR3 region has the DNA TGTGCCAGCTCACCCGCCCCAGCGGGGGATCCGAACACCGGGGAGCTGTTTTTT. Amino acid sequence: CASSPAPAGDPNTGELFF.

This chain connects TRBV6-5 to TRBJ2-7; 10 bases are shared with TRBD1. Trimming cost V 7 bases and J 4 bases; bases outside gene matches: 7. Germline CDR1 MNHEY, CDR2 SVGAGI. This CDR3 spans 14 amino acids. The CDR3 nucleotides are TGTGCCAGCATGAAGGACAGGGGGGGTTACGAGCAGTACTTC. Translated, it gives CASMKDRGGYEQYF.

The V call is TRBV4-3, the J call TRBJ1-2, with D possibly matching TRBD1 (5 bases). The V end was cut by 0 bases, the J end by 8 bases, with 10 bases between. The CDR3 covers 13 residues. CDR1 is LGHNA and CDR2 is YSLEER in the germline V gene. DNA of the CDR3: TGCGCCAGCAGCCAAGAGGGGGGAGGAGGCTACACCTTC. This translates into CASSQEGGGGYTF.

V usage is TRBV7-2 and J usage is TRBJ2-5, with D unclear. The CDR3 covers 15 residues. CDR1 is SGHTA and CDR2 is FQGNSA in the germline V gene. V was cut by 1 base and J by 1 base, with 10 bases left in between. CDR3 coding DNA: TGTGCCAGCAGCTTAGTAGTGGGCTTCCAAGAGACCCAGTACTTC. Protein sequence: CASSLVVGFQETQYF.

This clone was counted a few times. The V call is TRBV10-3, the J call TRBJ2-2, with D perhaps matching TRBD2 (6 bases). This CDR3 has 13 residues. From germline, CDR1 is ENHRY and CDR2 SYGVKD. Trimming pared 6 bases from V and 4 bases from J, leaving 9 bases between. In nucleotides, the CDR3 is TGTGCCATCAGCGGGACTGGCACCGGGGAGCTGTTTTTT. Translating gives CAISGTGTGELFF.

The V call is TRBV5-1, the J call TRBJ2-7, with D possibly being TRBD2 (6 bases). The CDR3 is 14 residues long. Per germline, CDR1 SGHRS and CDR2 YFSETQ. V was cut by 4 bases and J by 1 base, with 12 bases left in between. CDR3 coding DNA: TGCGCCAGCAGCCAGACGGGGGTGTCCTACGAGCAGTACTTC. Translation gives CASSQTGVSYEQYF.

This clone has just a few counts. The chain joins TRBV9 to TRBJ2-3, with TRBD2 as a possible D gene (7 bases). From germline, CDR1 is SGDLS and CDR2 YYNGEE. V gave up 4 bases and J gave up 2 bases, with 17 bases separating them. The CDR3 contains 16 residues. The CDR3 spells CASSLAGGGPTDTQYF. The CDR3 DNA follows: TGTGCCAGCAGCTTAGCTGGGGGGGGCCCCACAGATACGCAGTATTTT.

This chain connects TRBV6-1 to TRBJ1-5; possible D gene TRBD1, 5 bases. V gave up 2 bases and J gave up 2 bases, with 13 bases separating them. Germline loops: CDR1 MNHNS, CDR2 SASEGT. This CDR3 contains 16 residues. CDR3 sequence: CASSESKGRGNQPQHF. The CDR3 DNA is TGTGCCAGCAGTGAAAGTAAGGGGAGGGGCAATCAGCCCCAGCATTTT.

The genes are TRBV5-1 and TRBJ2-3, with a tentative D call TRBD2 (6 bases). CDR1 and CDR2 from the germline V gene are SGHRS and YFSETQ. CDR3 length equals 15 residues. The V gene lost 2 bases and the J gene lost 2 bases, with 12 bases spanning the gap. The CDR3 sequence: CASSLGGIPTDTQYF. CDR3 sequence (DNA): TGCGCCAGCAGCTTAGGCGGGATTCCCACAGATACGCAGTATTTT.

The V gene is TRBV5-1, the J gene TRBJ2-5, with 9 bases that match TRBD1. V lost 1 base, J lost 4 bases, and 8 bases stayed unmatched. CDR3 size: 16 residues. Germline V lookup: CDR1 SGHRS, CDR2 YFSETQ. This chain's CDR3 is CASSLTGGWGGETQYF. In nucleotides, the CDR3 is TGCGCCAGCAGCTTGACAGGGGGCTGGGGTGGAGAGACCCAGTACTTC. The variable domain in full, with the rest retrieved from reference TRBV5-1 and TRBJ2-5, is KAGVTQTPRYLIKTRGQQVTLSCSPISGHRSVSWYQQTPGQGLQFLFEYFSETQRNKGNFPGRFSGRQFSNSRSEMNVSTLELGDSALYLCASSLTGGWGGETQYFGPGTRLLVL.

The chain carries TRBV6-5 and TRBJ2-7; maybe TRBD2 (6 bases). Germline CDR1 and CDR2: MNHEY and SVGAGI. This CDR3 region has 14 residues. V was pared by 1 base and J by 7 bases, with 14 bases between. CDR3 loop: CASSYLGSRGEQYF. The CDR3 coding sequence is TGTGCCAGCAGTTACTTGGGCAGCCGGGGGGAGCAGTACTTC.

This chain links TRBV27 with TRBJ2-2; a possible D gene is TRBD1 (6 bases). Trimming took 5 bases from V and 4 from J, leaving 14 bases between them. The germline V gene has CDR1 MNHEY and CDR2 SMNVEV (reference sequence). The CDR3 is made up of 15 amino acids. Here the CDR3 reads CASSPWTESTGELFF. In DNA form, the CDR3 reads TGTGCCAGCAGTCCCTGGACAGAGAGCACCGGGGAGCTGTTTTTT.

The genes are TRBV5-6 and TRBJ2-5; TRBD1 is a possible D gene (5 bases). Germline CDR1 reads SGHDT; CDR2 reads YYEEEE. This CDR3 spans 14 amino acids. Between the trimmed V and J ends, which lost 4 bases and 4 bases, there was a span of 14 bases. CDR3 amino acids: CASSPVGRGETQYF. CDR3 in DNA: TGTGCCAGCAGCCCCGTCGGTAGGGGAGAGACCCAGTACTTC. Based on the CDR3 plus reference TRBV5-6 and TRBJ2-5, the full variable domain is DAGVTQSPTHLIKTRGQQVTLRCSPKSGHDTVSWYQQALGQGPQFIFQYYEEEERQRGNFPDRFSGHQFPNYSSELNVNALLLGDSALYLCASSPVGRGETQYFGPGTRLLVL.

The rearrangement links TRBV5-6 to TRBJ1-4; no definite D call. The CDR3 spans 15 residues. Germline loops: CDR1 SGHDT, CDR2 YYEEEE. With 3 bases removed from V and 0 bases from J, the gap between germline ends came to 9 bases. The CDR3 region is CASSSRITTNEKLFF. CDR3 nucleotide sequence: TGTGCCAGCAGCTCGAGAATTACAACTAATGAAAAACTGTTTTTT.

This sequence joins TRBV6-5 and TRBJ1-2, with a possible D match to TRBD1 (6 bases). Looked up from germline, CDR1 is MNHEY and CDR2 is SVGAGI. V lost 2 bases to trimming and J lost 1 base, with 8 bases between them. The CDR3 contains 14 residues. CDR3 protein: CASSYLDSNYGYTF. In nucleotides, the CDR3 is TGTGCCAGCAGTTACCTGGACAGTAACTATGGCTACACCTTC.